The clone carrying this T cell receptor (beta chain) was detected only a few times. Antigen unknown. A sample-barcoded 5' primer and a J-beta primer mix were used in a second PCR of roughly 7 to 11 cycles. Each cDNA molecule received a tag from a template-switch adaptor that had 12 random nucleotides. TCRdb ran MiXCR on the 5' RACE reads and lists one entry per CDR3 protein. The sample carries 1 million or so distinct CDR3 sequences, roughly 45% recorded once. The sample is drawn from a study of blood T cells in healthy people across ages. Points from the study as a whole: Roughly linearly, TCR beta diversity per million T cells fell as age increased.

The V gene lost 3 bases and the J gene lost 2 bases, with 12 bases spanning the gap. The CDR3 is 14 residues long. Germline V gene sequence: CDR1 SGHRS, CDR2 YFSETQ. Peripheral blood from each donor was collected in a volume of about 10 milliliters. This chain links TRBV5-1 with TRBJ2-7; tentatively, D is TRBD1 or TRBD2 (6 bases each). The material sequenced was blood. The source is a woman aged 55-69 years in good health. CDR3 sequence (DNA): TGCGCCAGCAGCTACAGGGACTTGCCCTACGAGCAGTACTTC. It specifies CASSYRDLPYEQYF.